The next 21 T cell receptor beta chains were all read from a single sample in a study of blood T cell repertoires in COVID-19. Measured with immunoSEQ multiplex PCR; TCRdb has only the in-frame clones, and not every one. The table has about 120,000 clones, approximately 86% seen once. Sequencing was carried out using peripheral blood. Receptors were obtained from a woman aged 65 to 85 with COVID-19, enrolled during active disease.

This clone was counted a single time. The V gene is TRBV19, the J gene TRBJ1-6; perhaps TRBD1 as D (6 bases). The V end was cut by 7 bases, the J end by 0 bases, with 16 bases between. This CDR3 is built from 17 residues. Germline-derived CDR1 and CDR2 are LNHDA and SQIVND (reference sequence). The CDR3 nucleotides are TGTGCCAGTACCCGGGACAAACCGAGCTCCTATAATTCACCCCTCCACTTT. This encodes CASTRDKPSSYNSPLHF.

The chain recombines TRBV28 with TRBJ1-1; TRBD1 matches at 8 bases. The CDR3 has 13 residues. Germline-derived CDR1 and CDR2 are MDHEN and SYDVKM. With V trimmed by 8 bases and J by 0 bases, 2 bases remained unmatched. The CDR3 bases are TGTGCCAGCTCACAGGGGGTGAACACTGAAGCTTTCTTT. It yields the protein CASSQGVNTEAFF.

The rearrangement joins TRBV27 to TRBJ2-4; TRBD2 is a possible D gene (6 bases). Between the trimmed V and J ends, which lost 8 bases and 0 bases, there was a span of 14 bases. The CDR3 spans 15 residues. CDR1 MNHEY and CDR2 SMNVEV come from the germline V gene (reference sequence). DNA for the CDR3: TGTGCCAGCGGCCCCGGGGGAATAGCCAAAAACATTCAGTACTTC. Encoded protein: CASGPGGIAKNIQYF.

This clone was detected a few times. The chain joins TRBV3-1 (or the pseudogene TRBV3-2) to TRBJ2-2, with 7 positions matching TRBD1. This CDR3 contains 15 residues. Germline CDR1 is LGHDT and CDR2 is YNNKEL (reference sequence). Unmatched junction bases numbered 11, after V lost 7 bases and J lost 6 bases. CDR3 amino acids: CASTSGTVSPGELFF. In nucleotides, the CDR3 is TGTGCCAGCACATCCGGGACAGTATCCCCCGGGGAGCTGTTTTTT.

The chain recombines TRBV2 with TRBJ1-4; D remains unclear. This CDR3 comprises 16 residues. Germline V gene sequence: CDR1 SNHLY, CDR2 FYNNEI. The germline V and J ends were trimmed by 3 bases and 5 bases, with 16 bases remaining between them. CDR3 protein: CASSDPLSQENEKLFF. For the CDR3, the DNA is TGTGCCAGCAGTGATCCTTTGAGCCAGGAAAATGAAAAACTGTTTTTT.

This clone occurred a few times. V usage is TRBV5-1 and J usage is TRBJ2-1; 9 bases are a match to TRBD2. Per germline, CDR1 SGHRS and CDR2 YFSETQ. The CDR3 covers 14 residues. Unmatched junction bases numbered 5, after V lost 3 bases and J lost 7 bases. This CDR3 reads CASSSSGGNNEQFF. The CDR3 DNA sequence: TGCGCCAGCAGCTCGAGCGGGGGGAATAATGAGCAGTTCTTC. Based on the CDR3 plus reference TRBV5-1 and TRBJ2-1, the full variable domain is KAGVTQTPRYLIKTRGQQVTLSCSPISGHRSVSWYQQTPGQGLQFLFEYFSETQRNKGNFPGRFSGRQFSNSRSEMNVSTLELGDSALYLCASSSSGGNNEQFFGPGTRLTVL.

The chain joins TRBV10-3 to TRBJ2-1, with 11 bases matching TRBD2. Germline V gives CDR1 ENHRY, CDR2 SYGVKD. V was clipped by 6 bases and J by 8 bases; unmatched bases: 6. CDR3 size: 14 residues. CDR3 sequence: CAISGTSGFDEQFF. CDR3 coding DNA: TGTGCCATCAGCGGGACTAGCGGCTTTGATGAGCAGTTCTTC.

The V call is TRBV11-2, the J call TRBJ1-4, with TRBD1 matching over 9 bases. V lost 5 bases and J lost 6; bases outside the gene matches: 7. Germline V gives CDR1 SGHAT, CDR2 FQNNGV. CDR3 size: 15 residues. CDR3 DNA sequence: TGTGCCAGCAGCCCTAGACAGGGGGTCCATGAAAAACTGTTTTTT. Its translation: CASSPRQGVHEKLFF.

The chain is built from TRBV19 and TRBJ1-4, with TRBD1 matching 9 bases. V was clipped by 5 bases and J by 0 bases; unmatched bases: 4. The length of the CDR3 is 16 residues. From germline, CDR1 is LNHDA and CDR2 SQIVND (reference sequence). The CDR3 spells CASSPQGAATNEKLFF. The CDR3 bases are TGTGCCAGTAGTCCACAGGGGGCAGCAACTAATGAAAAACTGTTTTTT.

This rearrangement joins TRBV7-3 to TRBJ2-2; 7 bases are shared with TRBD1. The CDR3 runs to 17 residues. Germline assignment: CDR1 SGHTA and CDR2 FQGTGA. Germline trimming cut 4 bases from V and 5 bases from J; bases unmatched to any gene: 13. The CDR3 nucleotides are TGTGCCAGCAGCTACGACGCGGCAAGGGGGCAGACCGGGGAGCTGTTTTTT. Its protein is CASSYDAARGQTGELFF. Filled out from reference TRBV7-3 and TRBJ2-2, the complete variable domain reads GAGVSQTPSNKVTEKGKYVELRCDPISGHTALYWYRQSLGQGPEFLIYFQGTGAADDSGLPNDRFFAVRPEGSVSTLKIQRTERGDSAVYLCASSYDAARGQTGELFFGEGSRLTVL.

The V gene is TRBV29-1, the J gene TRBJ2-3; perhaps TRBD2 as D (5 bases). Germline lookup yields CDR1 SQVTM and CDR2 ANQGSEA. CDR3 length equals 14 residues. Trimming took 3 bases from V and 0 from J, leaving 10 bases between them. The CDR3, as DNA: TGCAGCGTTGAGGGGAGAACTAGCACAGATACGCAGTATTTT. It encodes CSVEGRTSTDTQYF.

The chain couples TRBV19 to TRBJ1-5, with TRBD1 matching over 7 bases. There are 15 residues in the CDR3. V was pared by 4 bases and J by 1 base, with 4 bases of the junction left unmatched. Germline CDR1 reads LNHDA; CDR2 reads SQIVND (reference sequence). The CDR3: CASSTDRASNQPQHF. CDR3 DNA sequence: TGTGCCAGTAGTACCGACAGGGCGAGCAATCAGCCCCAGCATTTT.

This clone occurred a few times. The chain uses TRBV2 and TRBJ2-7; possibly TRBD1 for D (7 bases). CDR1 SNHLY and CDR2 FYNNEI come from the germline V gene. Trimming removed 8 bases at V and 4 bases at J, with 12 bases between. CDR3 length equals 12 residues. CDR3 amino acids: CASAQGGYEQYF. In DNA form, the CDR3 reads TGTGCCAGCGCCCAGGGGGGATACGAGCAGTACTTC.

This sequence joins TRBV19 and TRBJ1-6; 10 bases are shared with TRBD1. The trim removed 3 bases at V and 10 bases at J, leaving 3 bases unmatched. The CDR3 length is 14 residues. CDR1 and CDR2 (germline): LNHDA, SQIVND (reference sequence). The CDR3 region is CASSIRDRGSPLHF. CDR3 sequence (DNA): TGTGCCAGTAGTATCAGGGACAGGGGATCACCCCTCCACTTT.

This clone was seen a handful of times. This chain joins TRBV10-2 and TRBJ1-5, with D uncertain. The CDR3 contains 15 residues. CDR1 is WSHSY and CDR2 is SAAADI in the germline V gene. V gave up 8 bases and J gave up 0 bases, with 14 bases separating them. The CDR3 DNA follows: TGCGCCAGCCTATCCCATATCGATAGCAATCAGCCCCAGCATTTT. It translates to CASLSHIDSNQPQHF.

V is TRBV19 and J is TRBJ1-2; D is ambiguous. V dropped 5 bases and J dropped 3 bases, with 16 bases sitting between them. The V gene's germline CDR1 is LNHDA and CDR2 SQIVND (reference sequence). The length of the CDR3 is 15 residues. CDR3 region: CASSPNTLGDYGYTF. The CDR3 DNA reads TGTGCCAGTAGTCCGAATACACTGGGAGACTATGGCTACACCTTC.

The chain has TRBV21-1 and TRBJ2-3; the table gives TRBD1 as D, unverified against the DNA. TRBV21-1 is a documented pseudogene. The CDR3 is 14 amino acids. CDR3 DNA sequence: TGTGCCAGCAGCAGGGGACAGGGGACAGATACGCAGTATTTT. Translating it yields CASSRGQGTDTQYF.

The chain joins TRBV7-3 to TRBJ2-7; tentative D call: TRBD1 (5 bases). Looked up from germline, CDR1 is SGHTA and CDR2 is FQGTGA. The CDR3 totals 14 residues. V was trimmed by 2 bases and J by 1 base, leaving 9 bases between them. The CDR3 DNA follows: TGTGCCAGCAGCTTAGACAGAAATTCCTACGAGCAGTACTTC. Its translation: CASSLDRNSYEQYF.

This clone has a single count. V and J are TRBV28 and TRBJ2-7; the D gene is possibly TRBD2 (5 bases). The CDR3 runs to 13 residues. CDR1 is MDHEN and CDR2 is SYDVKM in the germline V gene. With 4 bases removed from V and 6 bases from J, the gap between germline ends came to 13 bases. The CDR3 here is CASSSTGTGEQYF. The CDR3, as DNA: TGTGCCAGCAGTTCCACGGGAACTGGCGAGCAGTACTTC.

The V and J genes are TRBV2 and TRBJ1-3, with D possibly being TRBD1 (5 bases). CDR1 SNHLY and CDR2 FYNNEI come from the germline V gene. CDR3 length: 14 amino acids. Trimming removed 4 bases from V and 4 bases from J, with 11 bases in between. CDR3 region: CASSVDTAGNTIYF. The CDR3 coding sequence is TGTGCCAGCAGTGTGGACACTGCGGGAAACACCATATATTTT.

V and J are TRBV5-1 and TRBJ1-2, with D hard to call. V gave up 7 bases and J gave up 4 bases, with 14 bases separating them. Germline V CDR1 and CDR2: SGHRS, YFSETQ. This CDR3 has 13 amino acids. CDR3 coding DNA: TGCGCCAGCGCGCGGGAGGCGACCTATGGCTACACCTTC. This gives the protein CASAREATYGYTF.